This T cell receptor beta chain was obtained from a study of shared clonotypes between healthy human individuals. The study's findings and limits: Blood alone was sampled, and tissue repertoires likely differ. Even with large depth, rarefaction showed that sorted-subset sequencing was incomplete. Clonotype sharing among donors, it was expected, would be affected by sequencing depth.

Positive CCR7 selection of CD45RO-negative cells yielded the naive CD8 cells, and terminally differentiated effector memory CD45RA+ cells were excluded. Once extracted for a subset, genomic DNA was divided evenly among several immunoSEQ plates. The method was immunoSEQ multiplex PCR; TCRdb's version includes in-frame clones alone and lacks a portion of them. The table lists a few hundred thousand clones, roughly 95% of them singletons. As to this clone: Its antigen is not identified.

Germline V lookup: CDR1 MGHRA, CDR2 YSYEKL. The CDR3 consists of 14 residues. This clonotype was sampled from a woman aged 30 to 39 in good health. The material sequenced was naive CD8+ T cells sorted from blood. The chain has TRBV4-1 and TRBJ2-5; 10 nucleotides line up with TRBD2. The assigned J gene may be wrong: the sequence end matches TRBJ2-7 better. CDR3 DNA: TGCGCCAGCAGCCAAGCAGCGGGAGGGCACGAGCAGTACTTC. This sequence encodes CASSQAAGGHEQYF.